These 12 T cell receptor beta chains share one sample of origin, sequenced in a study of cytomegalovirus exposure and HLA in healthy donors. The PCR employed 60 Vbeta primers together with 13 Jbeta primers. The protocol was immunoSEQ multiplex PCR, while the TCRdb copy is restricted to in-frame clones and leaves out a portion. Altogether under 200,000 clones are present, about four fifths being singletons, with the ten largest covering roughly 1.5%. The material sequenced was PBMCs. These receptors were taken from a woman aged 18-29 years in good health and CMV-seronegative.

The chain has TRBV5-6 and TRBJ1-1; the D gene is possibly TRBD1 (5 bases). Germline V gene lookup returns CDR1 SGHDT and CDR2 YYEEEE. V was clipped by 0 bases and J by 6 bases, with 15 bases between them. The CDR3 has 15 amino acids. The CDR3 region has the DNA TGTGCCAGCAGCTTGGATTTGGGGCAGAAGCCTGAAGCTTTCTTT. Translation: CASSLDLGQKPEAFF.

The DNA of the CDR3 is TGTGCCAGCTCACCTCTTAGGGGGCGCCGAACTGAAGCTTTCTTT. It is translated as CASSPLRGRRTEAFF. This chain links TRBV18 with TRBJ1-1; TRBD1 aligns across 7 bases. V lost 3 bases, J lost 5 bases, and 9 bases stayed unmatched. The CDR3 spans 15 residues. From germline, CDR1 is KGHSH and CDR2 LQKENI.

This clone appeared once. Germline and junction disagree at one end, which may indicate a read error. The CDR3 sequence is CASSGTSGAGELFF. CDR3 bases: TGTGCCAGCAGCGGAACTAGCGGGGCCGGAGAGCTGTTTTTT. This chain uses TRBV7-9 with TRBJ2-2; TRBD2 aligns across 10 bases. This CDR3 contains 14 residues. CDR1 SEHNR and CDR2 FQNEAQ come from the germline V gene (reference sequence).

The chain combines TRBV29-1 with TRBJ2-3, with a weak D call TRBD1 (6 bases). CDR1 and CDR2 (germline): SQVTM, ANQGSEA. CDR3 length: 13 amino acids. Between the trimmed V and J ends, which lost 0 bases and 6 bases, there was a span of 10 bases. CDR3 amino acids: CSVEDLQGDTQYF. CDR3 in DNA: TGCAGCGTTGAAGATCTTCAGGGGGATACGCAGTATTTT.

The CDR3 region has the DNA TGTGCTAGTGGTCTAAGCTTCGGACGGGAGAACACTGAAGCTTTCTTT. This encodes CASGLSFGRENTEAFF. The rearrangement joins TRBV12-5 to TRBJ1-1; D is uncertain. V lost 5 bases to trimming and J lost 1 base, with 17 bases between them. Germline V gene data show CDR1 as LGHNT and CDR2 as FRNRAP. This CDR3 is built from 16 residues.

The V call is TRBV18, the J call TRBJ2-1; TRBD2 matches 10 bases. Germline-derived CDR1 and CDR2 are KGHSH and LQKENI. The CDR3 totals 16 residues. V lost 6 bases to trimming and J lost 8 bases; unmatched junction nucleotides: 13. The CDR3: CASSLASGSIGDEQFF. In DNA, the CDR3 is TGTGCCAGCTCTTTGGCTAGCGGGAGTATTGGCGATGAGCAGTTCTTC.

This chain joins TRBV6-1 and TRBJ2-7; 7 bases line up with TRBD1. The germline V gene encodes CDR1 MNHNS and CDR2 SASEGT. This CDR3 comprises 15 residues. V shed 4 bases, J shed 1 base, and the junction held 7 bases outside the gene matches. CDR3 in amino acids: CASSVHRGYSYEQYV. CDR3 DNA: TGTGCCAGCAGTGTTCACAGGGGTTATTCCTACGAGCAGTACGTC.

This clone was seen just once. CDR3 amino acids: CASSSFPSSYNEQFF. The CDR3 DNA is TGCGCCAGCAGCTCATTTCCTAGCTCCTACAATGAGCAGTTCTTC. The genes are TRBV5-1 and TRBJ2-1; unclear D gene. The CDR3 totals 15 residues. CDR1 is SGHRS, CDR2 YFSETQ, per germline. The V and J ends lost 3 bases and 0 bases respectively, with 10 bases between them.

This chain connects TRBV11-2 to TRBJ2-7, with 8 positions matching TRBD1. This CDR3 has 13 residues. Germline V CDR1 and CDR2: SGHAT, FQNNGV. The ends lost 5 bases at V and 7 bases at J; junction bases unmatched: 7. CDR3 bases: TGTGCCAGCAGCACCGGACAGGGCCGGGAGCAGTACGTC. This gives the protein CASSTGQGREQYV.

V gene TRBV11-3 combines with J gene TRBJ2-3; possible D gene TRBD1, 5 bases. With 0 bases removed from V and 1 base from J, the gap between germline ends came to 8 bases. CDR1 and CDR2 (germline): SGHNT, YENEEA. The CDR3 consists of 15 residues. CDR3 nucleotides: TGTGCCAGCAGCTTAGACCAACAGGGCACAGATACGCAGTATTTT. Translated, it gives CASSLDQQGTDTQYF. Filled out from reference TRBV11-3 and TRBJ2-3, the complete variable domain reads EAGVVQSPRYKIIEKKQPVAFWCNPISGHNTLYWYLQNLGQGPELLIRYENEEAVDDSQLPKDRFSAERLKGVDSTLKIQPAELGDSAVYLCASSLDQQGTDTQYFGPGTRLTVL.

J is TRBJ2-3 and V is TRBV6-1, with D perhaps matching TRBD2 (6 bases). CDR1 and CDR2 from the germline V gene are MNHNS and SASEGT. The CDR3 contains 15 residues. Trimming cost V 4 bases and J 2 bases, with 13 bases left between them. In nucleotides, the CDR3 is TGTGCCAGCAGTGTGCGACTAGATCTCACAGATACGCAGTATTTT. Translated, it gives CASSVRLDLTDTQYF.

This clone has just one count. The J gene is TRBJ2-3, the V gene TRBV10-3; D might be TRBD2 (6 bases). Germline V gene lookup returns CDR1 ENHRY and CDR2 SYGVKD. The CDR3 runs 15 residues. V was clipped by 3 bases and J by 2 bases, with 12 bases between them. CDR3 nucleotide sequence: TGTGCCATCAGTGACGGGACTCCTTACACAGATACGCAGTATTTT. The encoded protein is CAISDGTPYTDTQYF.